Each of the 18 T cell receptor beta chains below was sequenced from the same sample in a study of technical replicates of blood from several donors. The data were produced by immunoSEQ multiplex PCR, yet TCRdb's version contains in-frame clones alone and is incomplete. Here the sample spans 75,000 to 100,000 clones, about 95% being singletons. Input material: T cells isolated from PBMCs. The receptors here all came from a human donor in good health.

This clone was seen once. The V and J genes are TRBV30 and TRBJ2-1; 7 nucleotides agree with TRBD2. Germline assignment: CDR1 GTSNPN and CDR2 SVGIG (reference sequence). V trimming: 4 bases; J trimming: 1 base; junction bases outside the gene matches: 4. The CDR3 loop spans 14 amino acids. CDR3 sequence (DNA): TGTGCCTGGAATACGGGAGGTTCCTACAATGAGCAGTTCTTC. This gives the protein CAWNTGGSYNEQFF.

This chain links TRBV30 with TRBJ2-7, with 8 bases identical to TRBD2. CDR3 size: 15 residues. The V gene's germline CDR1 is GTSNPN and CDR2 SVGIG (reference sequence). V dropped 0 bases and J dropped 0; count of bases not matched to a gene: 4. CDR3 sequence (DNA): TGTGCCTGGAGTGTAGATCTAGCGGGCTCCTACGAGCAGTACTTC. This encodes CAWSVDLAGSYEQYF.

The chain is built from TRBV28 and TRBJ1-2, with D tentatively TRBD1 (5 bases). In germline, CDR1 is MDHEN, CDR2 SYDVKM. The CDR3 length is 13 residues. The ends were cut back, 5 bases at V and 8 bases at J, with 15 bases in the middle. CDR3 region: CASSRQSPGGYTF. As DNA, the CDR3 is TGTGCCAGCAGTCGACAGTCCCCCGGGGGCTACACCTTC.

This clone was found once. The V gene is TRBV19, the J gene TRBJ2-1; D remains unclear. The CDR3 length is 14 residues. Trimming shortened V by 7 bases and J by 0 bases, and 10 bases separated the two germline ends. Germline V gene data show CDR1 as LNHDA and CDR2 as SQIVND (reference sequence). CDR3 nucleotides: TGTGCCAGTACCCAGTCCCCCTCCTACAATGAGCAGTTCTTC. It encodes CASTQSPSYNEQFF.

The chain uses TRBV9 and TRBJ1-3; D might be TRBD1 (6 bases). The CDR3 runs 17 residues. Germline V lookup: CDR1 SGDLS, CDR2 YYNGEE. Deletions cut 0 bases from V and 1 base from J, with 14 bases between. The chain's CDR3 is CASSVESTGWSGNTIYF. In DNA form, the CDR3 reads TGTGCCAGCAGCGTAGAATCGACAGGCTGGTCTGGAAACACCATATATTTT.

The chain links TRBV5-8 to TRBJ1-2; D is undetermined. V lost 0 bases to trimming and J lost 3 bases, with 12 bases between them. The length of the CDR3 is 15 residues. Germline V lookup: CDR1 SGHTS, CDR2 YDEGEE. The CDR3: CASSLDSQRDYGYTF. The DNA for the CDR3 is TGTGCCAGCAGCTTGGATTCTCAGAGGGACTATGGCTACACCTTC.

This rearrangement joins TRBV29-1 to TRBJ1-2; D gene ambiguous. CDR1 SQVTM and CDR2 ANQGSEA come from the germline V gene. The V end lost 3 bases, the J end lost 4 bases, and 9 bases lay between the germline ends. The CDR3 loop spans 12 amino acids. The CDR3 bases are TGCAGCGTTGACAGGCTGAGCTATGGCTACACCTTC. Residues: CSVDRLSYGYTF.

The chain links TRBV30 to TRBJ2-1; D might be TRBD2 (5 bases). This CDR3 contains 15 residues. Per the germline V gene, CDR1 is GTSNPN and CDR2 is SVGIG (reference sequence). V shed 2 bases and J shed 8 bases, with 19 bases lying between them. The CDR3 DNA sequence: TGTGCCTGGAGTTACCTGGTCGGGATTATAGATGAGCAGTTCTTC. Protein product: CAWSYLVGIIDEQFF. Combining the CDR3 with reference TRBV30 and TRBJ2-1 gives the whole variable domain SQTIHQWPATLVQPVGSPLSLECTVEGTSNPNLYWYRQAAGRGLQLLFYSVGIGQISSEVPQNLSASRPQDRQFILSSKKLLLSDSGFYLCAWSYLVGIIDEQFFGPGTRLTVL.

The chain uses TRBV27 and TRBJ2-7, with TRBD2 identical over 11 bases. Germline V gene data show CDR1 as MNHEY and CDR2 as SMNVEV (reference sequence). V trimming: 3 bases; J trimming: 2 bases; junction bases outside the gene matches: 0. The CDR3 length is 14 residues. CDR3 bases: TGTGCCAGCAGTTTTAGCGGGAGGGCCTACGAGCAGTACTTC. This encodes CASSFSGRAYEQYF.

The chain combines TRBV19 with TRBJ1-4, with 7 positions matching TRBD1. This CDR3 is 12 amino acids long. Trimming removed 5 bases from V and 11 bases from J; junction bases left unmatched: 5. CDR1 and CDR2 (germline): LNHDA, SQIVND (reference sequence). The CDR3, as DNA: TGTGCCAGTAGTGGACAGGTGGGGAAACTGTTTTTT. It specifies CASSGQVGKLFF.

The rearrangement links TRBV11-3 to TRBJ1-3; D is unclear. This CDR3 is built from 16 residues. From germline, CDR1 is SGHNT and CDR2 YENEEA. V gave up 5 bases and J gave up 0 bases, with 14 bases separating them. Here the CDR3 reads CASSTFDSSSGNTIYF. The CDR3 region has the DNA TGTGCCAGCAGCACCTTTGACTCAAGCTCTGGAAACACCATATATTTT.

The rearrangement links TRBV5-4 to TRBJ1-1, with D maybe TRBD1 (6 bases). The germline V gene encodes CDR1 SGHNT and CDR2 YYREEE (reference sequence). The CDR3 runs to 14 residues. Trimming stripped 0 bases from V and 4 bases from J, with 10 bases between. The CDR3 DNA is TGTGCCAGCAGCTTGGGGGGGCCTATCACTGAAGCTTTCTTT. Amino acids: CASSLGGPITEAFF.

The chain employs TRBV7-9 and TRBJ1-4; no clear D. The V gene's germline CDR1 is SEHNR and CDR2 FQNEAQ (reference sequence). The V gene lost 5 bases and the J gene lost 6 bases, with 7 bases spanning the gap. There are 12 residues in the CDR3. CDR3 region: CASSLSHEKLFF. CDR3 DNA: TGTGCCAGCAGCCTATCGCATGAAAAACTGTTTTTT.

This clone was found a few times. The J gene is TRBJ1-1, the V gene TRBV27, with D tentatively TRBD1 (5 bases). This CDR3 spans 14 amino acids. Trimming pared 7 bases from V and 6 bases from J, leaving 18 bases between. Per germline, CDR1 MNHEY and CDR2 SMNVEV (reference sequence). CDR3 DNA sequence: TGTGCCAGCACAATCAGCGGGGGGACGGCTGAAGCTTTCTTT. This sequence encodes CASTISGGTAEAFF.

The genes are TRBV29-1 and TRBJ1-2, with 10 bases fitting TRBD1. Germline values: CDR1 SQVTM, CDR2 ANQGSEA. There are 12 residues in the CDR3. V shed 6 bases, J shed 8 bases, and the junction held 6 bases outside the gene matches. The CDR3: CSVEGQGIGYTF. As DNA, the CDR3 is TGCAGCGTCGAGGGACAGGGGATAGGCTACACCTTC.

The rearrangement uses TRBV4-3 and TRBJ2-7; TRBD2 aligns across 9 bases. Losses at the gene ends were 5 bases for V and 4 bases for J; bases not matched to a gene: 12. Per the germline V gene, CDR1 is LGHNA and CDR2 is YSLEER. CDR3 length: 16 residues. This chain's CDR3 is CASSYGAAGGGYEQYF. The CDR3 coding sequence is TGCGCCAGCAGCTATGGCGCAGCGGGAGGAGGGTACGAGCAGTACTTC.

The chain employs TRBV19 and TRBJ1-2; D gene ambiguous. CDR3 length: 14 amino acids. V lost 9 bases and J lost 0, with 14 bases in between. Germline loops: CDR1 LNHDA, CDR2 SQIVND (reference sequence). In DNA, the CDR3 is TGTGCCAGCCAGGCTTGGATGGCTAACTATGGCTACACCTTC. Its protein product is CASQAWMANYGYTF.

This chain connects TRBV4-2 to TRBJ2-1; TRBD1 agrees at 7 bases. Germline values: CDR1 LGHNA, CDR2 YNFKEQ. Trimming cost V 4 bases and J 6 bases; bases outside gene matches: 3. CDR3 length: 13 amino acids. The CDR3 sequence: CASSPGTANEQFF. DNA for the CDR3: TGTGCCAGCAGCCCCGGGACAGCCAATGAGCAGTTCTTC.